The sequence of this TCR beta chain was determined in a study of cytomegalovirus exposure and HLA in healthy donors. On the study more broadly: A later analysis reported the same platform for the approximately 110 validation repertoires and the approximately 700 first-cohort repertoires.

Note on this clone: Its specificity is not known.

General observations from the study: First-cohort TCR clusters tended to co-occur in the 130 or so validation repertoires, a later analysis found. The study designated about 180 TCR beta chains cytomegalovirus-associated.

Repertoires were generated with immunoSEQ multiplex PCR, while TCRdb's copy carries only in-frame clones and drops some. The table shows roughly 220,000 clones, with over 80% occurring only once. The receptor's source is a woman aged 30 to 39 in good health and CMV-seropositive. The sample consisted of PBMCs.

The CDR3 bases are TGCAGCGCCACAGGGGATGGAGATACGCAGTATTTT. Amino acid sequence: CSATGDGDTQYF. The chain is built from TRBV29-1 and TRBJ2-3; 7 positions agree with TRBD1. Germline assignment: CDR1 SQVTM and CDR2 ANQGSEA. V dropped 7 bases and J dropped 5; count of bases not matched to a gene: 6. The CDR3 loop spans 12 amino acids.